This entry lists 21 T cell receptor beta chains sequenced from one sample in a study of blood T cells in healthy people across ages. Then a second PCR, running roughly 7 to 11 cycles, was carried out with a sample-barcoded 5' primer and a J-beta primer mix. TCRdb analysed the 5' RACE reads with MiXCR anew, one entry per CDR3 protein. This repertoire shows hundreds of thousands of distinct CDR3 sequences, roughly 31% found once; its top ten account for approximately 15%. The sequenced sample consisted of blood. Receptors originate from a woman of 80 years or more in good health.

The sample holds many counts of this clonotype. The chain combines TRBV6-2 or TRBV6-3 with TRBJ2-1, with D perhaps TRBD2 (7 bases). V shed 5 bases and J shed 5 bases, with 13 bases lying between them. The germline V gene has CDR1 MNHEY and CDR2 SVGEGT. CDR3 length: 14 residues. The CDR3: CASSRRGGDNEQFF. The CDR3 DNA reads TGTGCCAGCAGTAGGAGGGGGGGGGACAATGAGCAGTTCTTC.

This clonotype has a count of ten or more. V usage is TRBV18 and J usage is TRBJ2-5; no definite D call. Trimming took 3 bases from V and 2 from J, leaving 13 bases between them. This CDR3 has 15 amino acids. Germline CDR1 is KGHSH and CDR2 is LQKENI. The CDR3 coding sequence is TGTGCCAGCTCACCGGTCGCGCTGCCGCAAGAGACCCAGTACTTC. Encoded protein: CASSPVALPQETQYF.

J is TRBJ2-7 and V is TRBV25-1; D unclear. The end of the DNA is better explained by TRBJ2-5, so the J call may be wrong. CDR1 and CDR2 (germline): MGHDK, SYGVNS. The CDR3 is 13 residues long. CDR3 amino acids: CASSELSRETQYF. CDR3 DNA: TGTGCCAGCAGTGAATTGAGCAGAGAGACCCAGTACTTC.

This clonotype was seen at least ten times. The V call is TRBV25-1, the J call TRBJ2-5; 7 bases are a match to TRBD2. Germline CDR1 reads MGHDK; CDR2 reads SYGVNS. The CDR3 extends over 14 amino acids. V trimming: 2 bases; J trimming: 4 bases; junction bases outside the gene matches: 4. The CDR3 bases are TGTGCCAGCAGTGAAAGTGGGGGGGTAGAGACCCAGTACTTC. It is translated as CASSESGGVETQYF.

This clonotype was detected ten times or more. A clone one base away is much larger, so this may be a read error. The chain carries TRBV7-2 and TRBJ2-5, with unresolved D. Trimming removed 5 bases from V and 3 bases from J, with 4 bases in between. This CDR3 has 11 amino acids. The germline gives CDR1 SGHTA, CDR2 FQGNSA. The CDR3 nucleotides are TGTGCCAGCAGCATAAAAGAGACCCAGTACTTC. It is translated as CASSIKETQYF.

Comment on this clonotype: A much larger clone differs from this one at a single base, so this may be a read error. V gene TRBV20-1 combines with J gene TRBJ1-5; D ambiguous. Germline lookup yields CDR1 DFQATT and CDR2 SNEGSKA (reference sequence). Trimming removed 0 bases from V and 9 bases from J, with 12 bases in between. The CDR3 has 13 residues. CDR3: CSARESGLMPQHF. The CDR3 DNA is TGCAGTGCTAGAGAATCTGGCCTGATGCCCCAGCATTTT.

This clonotype appeared many times. The chain is built from TRBV6-2 or TRBV6-3 and TRBJ2-3; D is possibly TRBD2 (7 bases). Germline CDR1 and CDR2: MNHEY and SVGEGT. With 5 bases removed from V and 3 bases from J, the gap between germline ends came to 18 bases. This CDR3 comprises 16 residues. The CDR3 nucleotides read TGTGCCAGCAGTCGACATTTCGGGGGGCGAACAGATACGCAGTATTTT. This sequence encodes CASSRHFGGRTDTQYF.

At least ten counts were recorded for this clonotype. This chain links TRBV6-5 with TRBJ2-7; D remains unclear. Trimming left V 1 base short and J 0 bases short, with 10 bases between. Germline assignment: CDR1 MNHEY and CDR2 SVGAGI. The CDR3 has 15 amino acids. The CDR3 DNA sequence: TGTGCCAGCAGTTACTTAGGTAGAAGCTCCTACGAGCAGTACTTC. This encodes CASSYLGRSSYEQYF.

The sample holds many counts of this clonotype. This chain connects TRBV30 to TRBJ2-1; D gene unclear. The CDR3 is 11 residues long. V was pared by 3 bases and J by 7 bases, with 7 bases between. CDR1 and CDR2 from the germline V gene are GTSNPN and SVGIG (reference sequence). The CDR3 sequence is CAWSPGNEQFF. CDR3 nucleotides: TGTGCCTGGAGCCCCGGTAATGAGCAGTTCTTC.

This chain uses TRBV10-3 with TRBJ2-1; the D is unclear. Germline CDR1 is ENHRY and CDR2 is SYGVKD. V lost 8 bases and J lost 0, with 11 bases in between. This CDR3 comprises 14 residues. CDR3 loop: CAISESSSYNEQFF. CDR3 nucleotides: TGTGCCATCTCCGAGTCTAGCTCCTACAATGAGCAGTTCTTC.

This clonotype turned up a few times. A clone one base away is much larger, so this may be a read error. The chain employs TRBV5-1 and TRBJ2-6, with D tentatively TRBD1 or TRBD2 (5 bases each). From germline, CDR1 is SGHRS and CDR2 YFSETQ. The V gene lost 1 base and the J gene lost 0 bases, with 11 bases spanning the gap. This CDR3 has 17 residues. In DNA form, the CDR3 reads TGCGCCAGCAGCTTGCGAGGGGCCCTCTCTGGGGCCAACGTCCTGACTTTC. Translating it yields CASSLRGALSGANVLTF. Variable domain in full (rest from reference TRBV5-1 and TRBJ2-6): KAGVTQTPRYLIKTRGQQVTLSCSPISGHRSVSWYQQTPGQGLQFLFEYFSETQRNKGNFPGRFSGRQFSNSRSEMNVSTLELGDSALYLCASSLRGALSGANVLTFGAGSRLTVL.

This clonotype was found many times. The V call is TRBV5-1, the J call TRBJ1-2; 7 bases are shared with TRBD1. This CDR3 is 14 amino acids long. The V segment lost 0 bases and the J segment 5 bases; nucleotides outside the gene matches: 4. Germline values: CDR1 SGHRS, CDR2 YFSETQ. CDR3 sequence: CASSLGGDRYGYTF. In DNA form, the CDR3 reads TGCGCCAGCAGCTTGGGTGGGGACAGATATGGCTACACCTTC.

This clonotype has a count of ten or more. The chain couples TRBV7-9 to TRBJ2-1; 8 nucleotides agree with TRBD1. Germline CDR1 SEHNR, CDR2 FQNEAQ (reference sequence). CDR3 length equals 15 residues. Unmatched junction bases numbered 4, after V lost 5 bases and J lost 1 base. CDR3 in amino acids: CASSNRQGSYNEQFF. CDR3 bases: TGTGCCAGCAGCAACAGACAGGGGTCCTACAATGAGCAGTTCTTC.

This clonotype showed up many times. This chain uses TRBV11-2 with TRBJ1-2; a possible D gene is TRBD1 (5 bases). The CDR3 length is 13 residues. The germline V gene has CDR1 SGHAT and CDR2 FQNNGV. Trimming cost V 2 bases and J 6 bases, with 10 bases left between them. The CDR3 DNA is TGTGCCAGCAGCTTAATCAGGGACCATGGCTACACCTTC. It codes for CASSLIRDHGYTF.

This clonotype has ten or more counts. This rearrangement joins TRBV28 to TRBJ2-7, with 7 bases identical to TRBD1. J lost 3 bases, V lost 5 bases, and 13 bases had no gene match. CDR3 length: 16 amino acids. Germline assignment: CDR1 MDHEN and CDR2 SYDVKM. CDR3 loop: CASSPHRQGSGYEQYF. CDR3 bases: TGTGCCAGCAGTCCACACCGACAGGGATCCGGCTACGAGCAGTACTTC.

Regarding this clonotype: One end of the junction fails to match germline, which may point to a read error. This chain uses TRBV7-9 with TRBJ1-4; D is possibly TRBD1 (6 bases). There are 13 residues in the CDR3. CDR1 SEHNR and CDR2 FQNEAQ come from the germline V gene (reference sequence). For the CDR3, the DNA is TGTGCCGGCAGCAGGGGCCGGGATGAAAAACTGTTTTTT. Its translation: CAGSRGRDEKLFF.

This clonotype was recorded many times. Being one base from a much bigger clone, this may be a read error. The chain has TRBV10-3 and TRBJ2-4; D is unclear. V dropped 0 bases and J dropped 8 bases, with 11 bases sitting between them. The CDR3 is 14 amino acids. Germline assignment: CDR1 ENHRY and CDR2 SYGVKD. The CDR3 region has the DNA TGTGCCATCAGTGAGTCCTTGGGGTGCGACATTCAGTACTTC. Translating it yields CAISESLGCDIQYF.

As to this clonotype: One base away lies a much larger clone, so this may be a sequencing read error. This chain connects TRBV6-5 to TRBJ1-2; tentatively, D is TRBD1 (5 bases). This CDR3 has 14 amino acids. The V end was cut by 6 bases, the J end by 8 bases, with 19 bases between. Germline lookup yields CDR1 MNHEY and CDR2 SVGAGI. This CDR3 is CASSRGASNRGYTF. The CDR3 nucleotides are TGTGCCAGCAGCCGAGGGGCGTCTAATCGGGGCTACACCTTC.

This clonotype came up many times. The genes are TRBV6-5 and TRBJ1-2; D not resolved. V lost 7 bases, J lost 5 bases, and 14 bases lay in between. The germline CDR1 and CDR2 sequences are MNHEY and SVGAGI. This CDR3 has 13 amino acids. CDR3 sequence (DNA): TGTGCCAGCACCCGGACTTTAAATTATGGCTACACCTTC. Encoded protein: CASTRTLNYGYTF.

Comments on this clonotype: A junction end diverges from the germline sequence, so it may reflect a read error. V and J are TRBV14 and TRBJ1-1; 7 nucleotides align to TRBD1. CDR3 length: 15 residues. Germline V CDR1 and CDR2: SGHDN, FVKESK. CDR3 protein: CASSQLGQMNAEAFF. The CDR3 region has the DNA TGTGCCAGCAGCCAGCTGGGACAGATGAACGCTGAAGCTTTCTTT.

Concerning this clonotype itself: The missing conserved phenylalanine or tryptophan at the end of this CDR3 makes a read error likely. This chain joins TRBV15 and TRBJ2-1; 7 nucleotides agree with TRBD1. This CDR3 comprises 15 residues. Germline CDR1 is LNHNV and CDR2 is YYDKDF (reference sequence). Germline trimming cut 9 bases from V and 6 bases from J; bases unmatched to any gene: 14. This chain's CDR3 is CATRRTGDNFNEQFC. CDR3 bases: TGTGCCACTCGGCGGACAGGAGACAATTTCAATGAGCAGTTCTGC.